Only a few counts were recorded for the clone carrying this T cell receptor beta chain. What it recognizes is unknown. Sequenced by immunoSEQ multiplex PCR; TCRdb stores in-frame clones only, minus some. The sample contains 150,000 to 200,000 clones, 87% of which appear only once. This sample was taken from a study of cytomegalovirus exposure and HLA in healthy donors. Study overall: The same platform as the approximately 670 first-cohort repertoires was used for the roughly 130 validation repertoires, a later analysis reported. The study, taken as a whole, reports: The study put roughly 160 TCR beta chains on its list as cytomegalovirus-associated. Subsequent analysis showed first-cohort TCR clusters tending to co-occur in approximately 120 validation repertoires.

The germline V gene has CDR1 SGHAT and CDR2 FQNNGV. This CDR3 is built from 15 residues. V gave up 3 bases and J gave up 4 bases, with 12 bases separating them. The TCR was taken from a woman in her twenties or thirties in good health and CMV-seronegative. Material: PBMCs. The genes are TRBV11-2 and TRBJ2-2; D perhaps matches TRBD2 (6 bases). The CDR3 loop is CASSLGLASTGELFF. In nucleotides, the CDR3 is TGTGCCAGCAGCTTGGGTCTAGCGAGCACCGGGGAGCTGTTTTTT.